This TCR beta chain emerged from a study of vaccination effects on CD4 cells after COVID-19. TCRdb's copy holds only in-frame clones and misses some; the assay was immunoSEQ multiplex PCR. The profile covers about 17,000 clones, with around 80% appearing a single time and around a fifth taken by the ten largest. Ahead of sequencing, the ViraFEST assay grew antigen-specific CD4+ T cells using viral peptide pools. Around day 10 of culture, CD4+ T cells were separated out. Infection with SARS-CoV-2 occurred in the person between March and December 2020, and PCR confirmed it. As their vaccination, participants received two doses of either BNT162b2 or mRNA-1273. The V and J ends lost 1 base and 2 bases, in that order; junction bases with no gene match: 5. This CDR3 has 15 residues. Germline lookup yields CDR1 KGHSH and CDR2 LQKENI. Remarks on this clone: Its antigen is unknown.

This TCR came from a human donor who had a prior SARS-CoV-2 infection. The chain combines TRBV18 with TRBJ2-7, with 7 bases fitting TRBD1. The material was CD4+ T cells from PBMCs cultured with SARS-CoV-2 spike peptides, obtained after COVID-19 vaccination. The CDR3 bases are TGTGCCAGCTCACCACTCGCGACAGGGCCCTACGAGCAGTACTTC. Translating it yields CASSPLATGPYEQYF. The variable domain in full, completed from reference TRBV18 and TRBJ2-7, reads NAGVMQNPRHLVRRRGQEARLRCSPMKGHSHVYWYRQLPEEGLKFMVYLQKENIIDESGMPKERFSAEFPKEGPSILRIQQVVRGDSAAYFCASSPLATGPYEQYFGPGTRLTVT.